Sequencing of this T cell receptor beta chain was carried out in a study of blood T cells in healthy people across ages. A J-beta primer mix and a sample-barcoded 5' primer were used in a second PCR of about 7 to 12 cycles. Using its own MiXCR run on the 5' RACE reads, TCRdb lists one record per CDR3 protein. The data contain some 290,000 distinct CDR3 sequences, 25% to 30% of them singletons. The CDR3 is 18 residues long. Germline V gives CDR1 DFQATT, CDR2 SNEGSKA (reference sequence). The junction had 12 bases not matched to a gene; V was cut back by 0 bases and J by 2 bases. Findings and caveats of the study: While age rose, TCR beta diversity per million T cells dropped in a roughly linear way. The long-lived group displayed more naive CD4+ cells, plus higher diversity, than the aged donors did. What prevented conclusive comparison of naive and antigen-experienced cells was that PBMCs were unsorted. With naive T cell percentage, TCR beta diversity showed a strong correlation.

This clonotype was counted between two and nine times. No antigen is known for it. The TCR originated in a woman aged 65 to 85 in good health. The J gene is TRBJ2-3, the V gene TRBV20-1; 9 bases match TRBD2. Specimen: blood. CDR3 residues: CSARDPGLAGSNTDTQYF. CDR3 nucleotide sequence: TGCAGTGCTAGAGATCCGGGGCTAGCGGGATCCAACACAGATACGCAGTATTTT.